This T cell receptor (beta chain) was recorded in a study of OX40 agonist ivuxolimab in advanced cancers. Study information: Patients received intravenous ivuxolimab every 2 weeks at 0.01 to 10 mg/kg.

Trimming removed 0 bases from V and 3 bases from J, with 12 bases in between. CDR3 size: 15 residues. From germline, CDR1 is SGHRS and CDR2 YFSETQ. The data were produced by immunoSEQ multiplex PCR, yet TCRdb's version contains in-frame clones alone and is incomplete. The table shows 60,000 to 75,000 clones, with about 90% occurring only once. The rearrangement links TRBV5-1 to TRBJ1-1; the D gene is possibly TRBD1 (5 bases). This clonotype was sampled from an adult with an advanced solid tumor such as melanoma, head and neck, liver or kidney cancer. The sample here was CD4+ or CD8+ T cells sorted from blood, taken in a trial of the OX40 agonist ivuxolimab. Written as DNA, the CDR3 is TGCGCCAGCAGCTTGGGAGTACTGGGGGACACTGAAGCTTTCTTT. This gives the protein CASSLGVLGDTEAFF. Supplemented by reference TRBV5-1 and TRBJ1-1, the full variable domain reads KAGVTQTPRYLIKTRGQQVTLSCSPISGHRSVSWYQQTPGQGLQFLFEYFSETQRNKGNFPGRFSGRQFSNSRSEMNVSTLELGDSALYLCASSLGVLGDTEAFFGQGTRLTVV.